These 25 T cell receptor beta chains were all obtained from the same sample, sequenced in a study of cytomegalovirus exposure and HLA in healthy donors. The PCR made use of 60 Vbeta and 13 Jbeta primers. Only in-frame clones appear in the TCRdb table, and some are missing; sequencing was by immunoSEQ multiplex PCR. The sample holds under 150,000 clones, 76% seen once. The sample consisted of PBMCs. These receptors were taken from a female donor in good health and CMV-seropositive.

This sequence joins TRBV10-3 and TRBJ1-2; possible D gene TRBD1, 5 bases. Germline CDR1 and CDR2: ENHRY and SYGVKD. CDR3 size: 14 residues. V was pared by 3 bases and J by 8 bases, with 16 bases between. The CDR3 DNA sequence: TGTGCCATCAGTGACAGGGTCCCTTCAGAAGGCTACACCTTC. Its translation: CAISDRVPSEGYTF.

This rearrangement joins TRBV5-3 to TRBJ2-3; the D gene is possibly TRBD1 (6 bases). TRBV5-3 is identified as an open reading frame with a role that is uncertain. The CDR3 has 14 residues. Trimming took 8 bases from V and 8 from J, leaving 21 bases between them. DNA for the CDR3: TGTGCCAGTCCGGCCGGACAGACTTTACCTACGCAGTATTTT. It yields the protein CASPAGQTLPTQYF.

The chain combines TRBV2 with TRBJ2-7; 10 nucleotides agree with TRBD2. Looked up from germline, CDR1 is SNHLY and CDR2 is FYNNEI. The CDR3 totals 15 residues. The V gene end was trimmed by 3 bases and the J gene end by 3 bases; junction bases not matched to a gene: 5. Here the CDR3 reads CASSEKRGGFYEQYF. The CDR3 DNA sequence: TGTGCCAGCAGTGAGAAGCGGGGGGGGTTCTACGAGCAGTACTTC.

The rearrangement links TRBV5-1 to TRBJ2-7; TRBD1 matches at 9 bases. Germline V gene sequence: CDR1 SGHRS, CDR2 YFSETQ. This CDR3 comprises 14 residues. The V segment lost 4 bases and the J segment 4 bases; nucleotides outside the gene matches: 6. In DNA form, the CDR3 reads TGCGCCAGCAGCCAGGCGGGACAGGGATACGAGCAGTACTTC. It codes for CASSQAGQGYEQYF.

The V and J genes are TRBV29-1 and TRBJ2-3; TRBD1 is a possible D gene (6 bases). V dropped 8 bases and J dropped 2 bases, with 17 bases sitting between them. The CDR3 spans 14 residues. CDR1 is SQVTM and CDR2 is ANQGSEA in the germline V gene. The DNA of the CDR3 is TGCAGCAACCCCAGGGACACCGACACAGATACGCAGTATTTT. Translated: CSNPRDTDTDTQYF.

This clone was detected a few times. This chain joins TRBV11-3 and TRBJ2-5; a possible D gene is TRBD2 (5 bases). Trimming removed 0 bases at V and 7 bases at J, with 12 bases between. The CDR3 spans 14 residues. The germline gives CDR1 SGHNT, CDR2 YENEEA. In DNA form, the CDR3 reads TGTGCCAGCAGCTTAGATTCGGGGTTATCGACCCAGTACTTC. Its protein is CASSLDSGLSTQYF.

The chain uses TRBV6-5 and TRBJ1-5; 12 bases fit TRBD1. With 9 bases clipped from V and 7 bases from J, the junction kept 10 bases outside the gene matches. This CDR3 has 15 residues. CDR1 MNHEY and CDR2 SVGAGI come from the germline V gene. Here the CDR3 reads CASSGTGGSGQPQHF. CDR3 nucleotide sequence: TGTGCCAGTTCCGGGACAGGGGGCAGCGGCCAGCCCCAGCATTTT.

This clone occurred a few times. This rearrangement joins TRBV5-4 to TRBJ2-2, with 8 bases aligning to TRBD1. The V and J ends lost 0 bases and 4 bases, in that order; junction bases with no gene match: 8. The CDR3 has 17 amino acids. The germline CDR1 and CDR2 sequences are SGHNT and YYREEE (reference sequence). The CDR3 nucleotides are TGTGCCAGCAGCTTGGGAGGGACAGGTTCCGCCACCGGGGAGCTGTTTTTT. Translated, it gives CASSLGGTGSATGELFF.

This clone was found once. The chain recombines TRBV30 with TRBJ1-1; D is uncertain. From germline, CDR1 is GTSNPN and CDR2 SVGIG (reference sequence). Trimming removed 0 bases at V and 0 bases at J, with 14 bases between. The CDR3 sequence is 16 residues long. The CDR3 nucleotides are TGTGCCTGGAGTGTACCTCGCAGTACTATGAACACTGAAGCTTTCTTT. This codes for CAWSVPRSTMNTEAFF.

The rearrangement uses TRBV5-1 and TRBJ1-5, with D unclear. Germline V gene data show CDR1 as SGHRS and CDR2 as YFSETQ. Trimming pared 4 bases from V and 7 bases from J, leaving 18 bases between. The CDR3 is made up of 15 amino acids. CDR3 loop: CASSPRGNPGQPQHF. The CDR3 bases are TGCGCCAGCAGCCCACGAGGGAATCCGGGGCAGCCCCAGCATTTT. Using reference TRBV5-1 and TRBJ1-5 for the parts outside the CDR3, the full variable domain is KAGVTQTPRYLIKTRGQQVTLSCSPISGHRSVSWYQQTPGQGLQFLFEYFSETQRNKGNFPGRFSGRQFSNSRSEMNVSTLELGDSALYLCASSPRGNPGQPQHFGDGTRLSIL.

This chain connects TRBV5-1 to TRBJ2-7, with 9 bases fitting TRBD1. Trimming at V came to 0 bases and at J to 4 bases, leaving 5 bases not matched to a gene. CDR1 is SGHRS, CDR2 YFSETQ, per germline. The CDR3 runs 15 residues. The CDR3: CASSLARQGGYEQYF. Written as DNA, the CDR3 is TGCGCCAGCAGCTTGGCCCGACAGGGGGGGTACGAGCAGTACTTC.

The rearrangement links TRBV5-6 to TRBJ2-3, with D possibly TRBD2 on 6 matching bases. This CDR3 has 17 residues. CDR1 is SGHDT, CDR2 YYEEEE, per germline. Between the trimmed V and J ends, which lost 0 bases and 3 bases, there was a span of 17 bases. CDR3 loop: CASSLAYLASGTDTQYF. The CDR3 DNA sequence: TGTGCCAGCAGCTTGGCCTATCTAGCGTCTGGAACAGATACGCAGTATTTT.

This chain uses TRBV4-2 with TRBJ2-7; the D gene is possibly TRBD2 (5 bases). The germline gives CDR1 LGHNA, CDR2 YNFKEQ. Trimming took 0 bases from V and 6 from J, leaving 9 bases between them. This CDR3 contains 13 residues. This CDR3 reads CASSQDIGGEQYF. For the CDR3, the DNA is TGTGCCAGCAGCCAAGATATAGGAGGCGAGCAGTACTTC.

This chain joins TRBV7-9 and TRBJ1-2, with TRBD1 as a possible D gene (5 bases). Trimming took off 4 bases at V and 4 bases at J, with 13 bases between the two ends. The CDR3 is 14 residues long. Germline V lookup: CDR1 SEHNR, CDR2 FQNEAQ (reference sequence). The CDR3 reads CASSSNVGAYGYTF. The CDR3, as DNA: TGTGCCAGCAGCTCGAACGTAGGGGCCTATGGCTACACCTTC.

The J gene is TRBJ2-2, the V gene TRBV5-1, with a weak D call TRBD2 (7 bases). Trimming took off 0 bases at V and 4 bases at J, with 16 bases between the two ends. Germline V gene lookup returns CDR1 SGHRS and CDR2 YFSETQ. The CDR3 length is 17 residues. CDR3 sequence (DNA): TGCGCCAGCAGCTTGGCGTTGGGGGGGGCGCGCACCGGGGAGCTGTTTTTT. Protein: CASSLALGGARTGELFF.

The chain couples TRBV7-6 to TRBJ2-1, with 7 positions matching TRBD1. Germline trimming cut 4 bases from V and 5 bases from J; bases unmatched to any gene: 5. Germline V gene sequence: CDR1 SGHVS, CDR2 FNYEAQ. This CDR3 has 14 residues. The CDR3 sequence: CASSWTGPDNEQFF. The CDR3 DNA reads TGTGCCAGCAGCTGGACAGGACCCGACAATGAGCAGTTCTTC.

This clone was seen only once. The chain joins TRBV2 to TRBJ1-1; TRBD1 matches at 7 bases. The length of the CDR3 is 14 residues. The germline CDR1 and CDR2 sequences are SNHLY and FYNNEI. With V trimmed by 6 bases and J by 1 base, 5 bases remained unmatched. CDR3 DNA sequence: TGTGCCAGCAGGCACAGGGGAAGGAACACTGAAGCTTTCTTT. Encoded protein: CASRHRGRNTEAFF.

This clone appeared a few times. The chain employs TRBV6-5 and TRBJ1-3, with 7 bases identical to TRBD1. Germline trimming cut 10 bases from V and 3 bases from J; bases unmatched to any gene: 6. Germline lookup yields CDR1 MNHEY and CDR2 SVGAGI. This CDR3 contains 13 residues. CDR3 DNA sequence: TGTGCCACTACAGGGGTTGGTGGAAACACCATATATTTT. Translating it yields CATTGVGGNTIYF.

The V and J genes are TRBV2 and TRBJ1-3, with D perhaps TRBD1 (5 bases). V was trimmed by 6 bases and J by 2 bases, leaving 8 bases between them. CDR3 length equals 13 residues. Per germline, CDR1 SNHLY and CDR2 FYNNEI. The CDR3 sequence: CASRGRAGNTIYF. The DNA for the CDR3 is TGTGCCAGCAGGGGGCGAGCTGGAAACACCATATATTTT. The whole variable domain, filled in from reference TRBV2 and TRBJ1-3, reads EPEVTQTPSHQVTQMGQEVILRCVPISNHLYFYWYRQILGQKVEFLVSFYNNEISEKSEIFDDQFSVERPDGSNFTLKIRSTKLEDSAMYFCASRGRAGNTIYFGEGSWLTVV.

The chain has TRBV30 and TRBJ2-3; 13 bases map to TRBD2. This CDR3 comprises 15 residues. CDR1 is GTSNPN and CDR2 is SVGIG in the germline V gene (reference sequence). V shed 2 bases, J shed 4 bases, and the junction held 3 bases outside the gene matches. The DNA for the CDR3 is TGTGCCTGGAGTCCGGGACTAGCGGGGTCAGATACGCAGTATTTT. It codes for CAWSPGLAGSDTQYF.

The chain employs TRBV19 and TRBJ2-7; 12 nucleotides match TRBD2. Germline CDR1 reads LNHDA; CDR2 reads SQIVND (reference sequence). This CDR3 has 15 amino acids. J gave up 5 bases and V 3 bases, and 5 bases lay outside the gene matches. CDR3 in amino acids: CASSIGLAGLNEQYF. The CDR3 DNA reads TGTGCCAGTAGTATCGGACTAGCGGGATTAAACGAGCAGTACTTC.

This sequence joins TRBV6-1 and TRBJ1-5; TRBD1 agrees at 9 bases. Per the germline V gene, CDR1 is MNHNS and CDR2 is SASEGT. V lost 3 bases to trimming and J lost 2 bases; unmatched junction nucleotides: 5. This CDR3 region has 16 residues. The CDR3 DNA reads as TGTGCCAGCAGTGACCTGGGACAGGGAGGCAATCAGCCCCAGCATTTT. Translated, it gives CASSDLGQGGNQPQHF.

This clone was observed a handful of times. This chain connects TRBV2 to TRBJ2-2, with 12 nucleotides matching TRBD2. Trimming took 5 bases from V and 6 from J; bases not matched to a gene: 1. The CDR3 sequence is 14 residues long. Germline V gene sequence: CDR1 SNHLY, CDR2 FYNNEI. This chain's CDR3 is CASSLAGGAGELFF. The CDR3 region has the DNA TGTGCCAGCAGTCTAGCGGGGGGGGCCGGGGAGCTGTTTTTT.

V usage is TRBV7-6 and J usage is TRBJ2-3; no definite D call. V was trimmed by 2 bases and J by 5 bases, leaving 14 bases between them. The CDR3 sequence is 15 residues long. Germline CDR1 and CDR2: SGHVS and FNYEAQ. The DNA for the CDR3 is TGTGCCAGCAGCTTAAGAGCTAGTAAGATAGATACGCAGTATTTT. Protein sequence: CASSLRASKIDTQYF.

CDR3 coding DNA: TGTGCCAGCAGTACAGGTCAGGGGTATGGCTACACCTTC. This encodes CASSTGQGYGYTF. The chain carries TRBV28 and TRBJ1-2, with TRBD1 as a possible D gene (6 bases). CDR1 and CDR2 from the germline V gene are MDHEN and SYDVKM. V was clipped by 5 bases and J by 5 bases, with 12 bases between them. The CDR3 totals 13 residues.